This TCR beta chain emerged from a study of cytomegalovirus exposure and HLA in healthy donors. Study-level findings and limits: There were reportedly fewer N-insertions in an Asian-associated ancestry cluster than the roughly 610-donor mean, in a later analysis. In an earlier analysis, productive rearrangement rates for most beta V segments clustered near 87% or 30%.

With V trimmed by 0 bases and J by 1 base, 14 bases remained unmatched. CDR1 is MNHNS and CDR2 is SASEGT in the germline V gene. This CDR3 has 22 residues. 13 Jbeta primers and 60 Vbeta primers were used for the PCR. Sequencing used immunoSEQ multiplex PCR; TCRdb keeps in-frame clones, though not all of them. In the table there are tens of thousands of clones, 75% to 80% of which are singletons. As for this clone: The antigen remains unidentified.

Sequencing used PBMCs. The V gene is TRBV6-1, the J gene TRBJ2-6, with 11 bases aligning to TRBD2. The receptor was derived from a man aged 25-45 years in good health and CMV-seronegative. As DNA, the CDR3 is TGTGCCAGCAGTGAAGCGTGGCAGGGTGGCCCTAGCGGGAGGTCTGGGGCCAACGTCCTGACTTTC. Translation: CASSEAWQGGPSGRSGANVLTF.